A single sample gave rise to the 2 T cell receptor beta chains below, sequenced in a study of CD8 T cells in ankylosing spondylitis. Study-wide points: Seemingly characteristic of ankylosing spondylitis blood was a TCR beta motif consisting of several highly homologous variants.

TCRdb re-called the 5' RACE reads through MiXCR, storing one row per CDR3 protein. This table holds roughly 470,000 distinct CDR3 sequences, approximately 26% found once. Their antigens are not known. The sample was blood, either unsorted or a sorted T cell fraction (not recorded which). These receptor sequences come from a male donor with ankylosing spondylitis.

V and J are TRBV12-3 or TRBV12-4 and TRBJ1-6; D is ambiguous. This CDR3 has 14 amino acids. The ends were cut back, 6 bases at V and 5 bases at J, with 11 bases in the middle. The CDR3, as DNA: TGTGCCAGCAGCGGGCTTTGGAATAATTCACCCCTCCACTTT. This translates into CASSGLWNNSPLHF.

The chain uses TRBV7-2 and TRBJ2-1; D possibly matches TRBD1 or TRBD2 (5 bases each). Germline V gene lookup returns CDR1 SGHTA and CDR2 FQGNSA. Trimming took off 5 bases at V and 5 bases at J, with 16 bases between the two ends. The CDR3 is made up of 15 amino acids. Here the CDR3 reads CASSPGHEWNNEQFF. The CDR3 region has the DNA TGTGCCAGCAGCCCGGGGCACGAGTGGAACAATGAGCAGTTCTTC.